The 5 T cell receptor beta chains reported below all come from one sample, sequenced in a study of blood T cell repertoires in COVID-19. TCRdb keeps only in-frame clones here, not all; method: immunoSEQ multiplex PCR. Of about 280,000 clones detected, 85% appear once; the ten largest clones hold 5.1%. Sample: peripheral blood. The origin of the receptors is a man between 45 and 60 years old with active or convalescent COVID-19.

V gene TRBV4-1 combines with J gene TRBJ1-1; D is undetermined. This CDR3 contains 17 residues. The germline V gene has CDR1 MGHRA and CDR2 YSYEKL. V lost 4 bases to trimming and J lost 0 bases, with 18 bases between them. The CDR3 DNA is TGCGCCAGCAGCCGTTTTTTCGGGGATGGGGTGAACACTGAAGCTTTCTTT. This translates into CASSRFFGDGVNTEAFF.

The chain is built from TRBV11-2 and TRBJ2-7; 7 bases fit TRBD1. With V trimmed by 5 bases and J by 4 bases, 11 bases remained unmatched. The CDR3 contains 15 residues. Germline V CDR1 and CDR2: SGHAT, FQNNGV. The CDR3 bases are TGTGCCAGCAGCGCATTTGGACAGGTCTTGTACGAGCAGTACTTC. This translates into CASSAFGQVLYEQYF. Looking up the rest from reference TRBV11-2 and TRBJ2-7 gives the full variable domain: EAGVAQSPRYKIIEKRQSVAFWCNPISGHATLYWYQQILGQGPKLLIQFQNNGVVDDSQLPKDRFSAERLKGVDSTLKIQPAKLEDSAVYLCASSAFGQVLYEQYFGPGTRLTVT.

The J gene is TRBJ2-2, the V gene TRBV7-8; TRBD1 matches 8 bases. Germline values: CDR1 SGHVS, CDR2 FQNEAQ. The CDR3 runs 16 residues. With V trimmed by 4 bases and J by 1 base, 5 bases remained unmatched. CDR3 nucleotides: TGTGCCAGCAGCTCAAAGGGACAGGAGAACACCGGGGAGCTGTTTTTT. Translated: CASSSKGQENTGELFF.

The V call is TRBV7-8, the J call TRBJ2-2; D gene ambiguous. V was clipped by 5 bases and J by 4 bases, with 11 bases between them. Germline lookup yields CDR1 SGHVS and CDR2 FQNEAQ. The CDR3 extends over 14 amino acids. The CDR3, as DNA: TGTGCCAGCAGCCCTAGGTCGAGCACCGGGGAGCTGTTTTTT. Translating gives CASSPRSSTGELFF.

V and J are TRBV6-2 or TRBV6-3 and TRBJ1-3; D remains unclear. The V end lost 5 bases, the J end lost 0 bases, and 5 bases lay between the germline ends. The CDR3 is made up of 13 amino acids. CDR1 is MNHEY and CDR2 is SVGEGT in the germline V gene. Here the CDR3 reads CASSLSSGNTIYF. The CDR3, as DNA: TGTGCCAGCAGTCTCAGCTCTGGAAACACCATATATTTT.